Listed below are T cell receptor beta chains from one sample, sequenced in a study of T cells expressing NK-cell markers. TCRdb reworked the 5' RACE reads into one entry per CDR3 protein, no DNA. This table lists about 450,000 distinct CDR3 sequences. Sequenced: blood T cells: a sorted CD56 or NKG2C T cell subset, CD4+ or CD8+ T cells, or bulk PBMC T cells (not recorded which). Receptors were obtained from a woman between 18 and 69 years old in good health. CDR3s include the opening cysteine and the closing phenylalanine or tryptophan.

V: TRBV6-5
J: TRBJ1-6
CDR3: CASSYYGGRGPLHF

V: TRBV20-1
J: TRBJ1-2
CDR3: CSAKTRGGSSGYTF

V: TRBV4-3
J: TRBJ1-6
CDR3: CASSQDWAAYNSPLHF

V: TRBV6-1
J: TRBJ1-6
CDR3: CASSRDAGGSPLHF

V: TRBV12-3/TRBV12-4
J: TRBJ2-1
CDR3: CASSPTLAYNEQFF

V: TRBV25-1
J: TRBJ1-6
CDR3: CASSGDSSYNSPLHF

V: TRBV5-5
J: TRBJ2-3
CDR3: CASRFEGVVTDTQYF

V: TRBV20-1
J: TRBJ2-5
CDR3: CSASGGVGGLGETQYF

V: TRBV6-1
J: TRBJ2-3
CDR3: CASIASWGSDTQYF

V: TRBV24-1
J: TRBJ2-7
CDR3: CATSDSFGGGLYEQYF

V: TRBV6-2/TRBV6-3
J: TRBJ2-3
CDR3: CASSYSTSLREGSTDTQYF

V: TRBV4-1
J: TRBJ1-1
CDR3: CASSQDRSLGTEAFF

V: TRBV19
J: TRBJ2-1
CDR3: CASSIDSGGAKSYNEQFF

V: TRBV30
J: TRBJ2-5
CDR3: CAGTGSRKTQYF

V: TRBV11-1
J: TRBJ2-3
CDR3: CASSLEGLSRLPEWDTQYF

V: TRBV4-3
J: TRBJ2-2
CDR3: CASSPHGGTGELFF

V: TRBV4-3
J: TRBJ2-3
CDR3: CASSQDQVMQYF